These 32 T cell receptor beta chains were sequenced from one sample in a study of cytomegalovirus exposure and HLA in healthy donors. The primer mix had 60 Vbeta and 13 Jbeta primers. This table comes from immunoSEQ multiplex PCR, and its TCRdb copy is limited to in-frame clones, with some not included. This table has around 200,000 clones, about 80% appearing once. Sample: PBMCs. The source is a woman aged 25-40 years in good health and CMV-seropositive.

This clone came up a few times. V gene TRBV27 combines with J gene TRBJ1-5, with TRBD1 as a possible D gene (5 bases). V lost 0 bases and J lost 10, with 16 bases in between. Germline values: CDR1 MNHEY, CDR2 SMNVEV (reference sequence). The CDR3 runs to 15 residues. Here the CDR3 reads CASSLSMGPIDPQHF. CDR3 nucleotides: TGTGCCAGCAGTTTATCAATGGGGCCGATCGATCCCCAGCATTTT.

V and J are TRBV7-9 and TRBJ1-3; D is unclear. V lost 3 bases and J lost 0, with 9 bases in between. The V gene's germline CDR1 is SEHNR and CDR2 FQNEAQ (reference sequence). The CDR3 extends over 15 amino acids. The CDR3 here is CASSFEGISGNTIYF. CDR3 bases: TGTGCCAGCAGCTTTGAGGGTATCTCTGGAAACACCATATATTTT.

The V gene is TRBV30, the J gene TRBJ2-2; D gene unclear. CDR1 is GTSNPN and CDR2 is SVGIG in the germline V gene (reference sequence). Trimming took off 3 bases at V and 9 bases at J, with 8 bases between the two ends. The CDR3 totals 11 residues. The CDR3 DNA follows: TGTGCCTGGAGACTTAACCGGGAGCTGTTTTTT. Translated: CAWRLNRELFF.

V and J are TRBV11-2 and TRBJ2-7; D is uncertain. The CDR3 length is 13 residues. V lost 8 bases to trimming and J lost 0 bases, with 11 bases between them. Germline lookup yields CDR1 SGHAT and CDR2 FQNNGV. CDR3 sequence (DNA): TGTGCCAGCCACGTGGCTGGCTCCTACGAGCAGTACTTC. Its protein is CASHVAGSYEQYF.

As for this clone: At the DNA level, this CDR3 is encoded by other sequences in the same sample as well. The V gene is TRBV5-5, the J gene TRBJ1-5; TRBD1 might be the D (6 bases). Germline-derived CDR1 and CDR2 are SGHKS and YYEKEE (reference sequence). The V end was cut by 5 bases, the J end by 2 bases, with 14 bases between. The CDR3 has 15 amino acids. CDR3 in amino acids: CASSFRGTGNQPQHF. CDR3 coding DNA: TGTGCCAGCAGTTTTAGGGGGACGGGCAATCAGCCCCAGCATTTT. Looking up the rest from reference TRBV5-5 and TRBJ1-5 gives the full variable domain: DAGVTQSPTHLIKTRGQQVTLRCSPISGHKSVSWYQQVLGQGPQFIFQYYEKEERGRGNFPDRFSARQFPNYSSELNVNALLLGDSALYLCASSFRGTGNQPQHFGDGTRLSIL.

The DNA of the CDR3 is TGCGCCAGCAGCCTTACCGGGACACAGAACACCGGGGAGCTGTTTTTT. Encoded protein: CASSLTGTQNTGELFF. The V gene is TRBV5-1, the J gene TRBJ2-2; possible D gene TRBD1, 6 bases. This CDR3 has 16 residues. V was cut by 4 bases and J by 1 base, with 14 bases left in between. CDR1 is SGHRS, CDR2 YFSETQ, per germline. The full variable domain, its missing parts supplied by reference TRBV5-1 and TRBJ2-2, is KAGVTQTPRYLIKTRGQQVTLSCSPISGHRSVSWYQQTPGQGLQFLFEYFSETQRNKGNFPGRFSGRQFSNSRSEMNVSTLELGDSALYLCASSLTGTQNTGELFFGEGSRLTVL.

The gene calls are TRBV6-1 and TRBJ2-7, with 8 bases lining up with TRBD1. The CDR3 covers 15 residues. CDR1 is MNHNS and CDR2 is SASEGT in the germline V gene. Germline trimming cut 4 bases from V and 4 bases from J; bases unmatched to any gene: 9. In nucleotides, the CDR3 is TGTGCCAGCAGTGTTACCAGGACAGGGCGGTACGAGCAGTACTTC. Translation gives CASSVTRTGRYEQYF.

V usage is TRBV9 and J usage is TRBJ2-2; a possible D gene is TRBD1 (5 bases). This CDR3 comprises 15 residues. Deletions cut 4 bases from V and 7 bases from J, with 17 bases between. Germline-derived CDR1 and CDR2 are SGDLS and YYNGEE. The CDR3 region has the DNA TGTGCCAGCAGCACATTTGACAGTTCCATCGGGGAGCTGTTTTTT. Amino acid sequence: CASSTFDSSIGELFF.

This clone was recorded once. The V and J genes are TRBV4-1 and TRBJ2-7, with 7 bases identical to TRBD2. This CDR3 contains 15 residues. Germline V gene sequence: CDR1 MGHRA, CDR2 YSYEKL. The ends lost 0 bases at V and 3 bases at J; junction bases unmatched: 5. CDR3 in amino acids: CASSQDLAGVYEQYF. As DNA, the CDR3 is TGCGCCAGCAGCCAAGATCTCGCGGGAGTCTACGAGCAGTACTTC.

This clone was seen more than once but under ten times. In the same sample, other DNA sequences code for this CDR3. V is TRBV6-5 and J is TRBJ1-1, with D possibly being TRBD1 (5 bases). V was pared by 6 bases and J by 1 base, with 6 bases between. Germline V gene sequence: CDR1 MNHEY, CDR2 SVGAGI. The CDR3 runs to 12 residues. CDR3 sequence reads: CASSQGNTEAFF. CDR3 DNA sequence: TGTGCCAGCAGCCAGGGGAACACTGAAGCTTTCTTT.

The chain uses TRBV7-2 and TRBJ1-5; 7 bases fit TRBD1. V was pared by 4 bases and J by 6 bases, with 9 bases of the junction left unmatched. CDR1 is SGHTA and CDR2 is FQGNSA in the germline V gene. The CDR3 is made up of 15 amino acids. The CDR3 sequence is CASSSKAPGGQPQHF. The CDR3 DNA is TGTGCCAGCAGCTCTAAGGCCCCAGGGGGTCAGCCCCAGCATTTT. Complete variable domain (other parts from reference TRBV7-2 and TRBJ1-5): GAGVSQSPSNKVTEKGKDVELRCDPISGHTALYWYRQSLGQGLEFLIYFQGNSAPDKSGLPSDRFSAERTGGSVSTLTIQRTQQEDSAVYLCASSSKAPGGQPQHFGDGTRLSIL.

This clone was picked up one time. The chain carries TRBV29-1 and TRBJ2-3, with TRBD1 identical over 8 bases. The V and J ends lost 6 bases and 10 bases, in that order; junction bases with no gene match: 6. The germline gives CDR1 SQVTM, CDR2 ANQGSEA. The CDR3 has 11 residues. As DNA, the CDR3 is TGCAGCGTCTATGGACAGGGCGCGCAGTATTTT. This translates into CSVYGQGAQYF.

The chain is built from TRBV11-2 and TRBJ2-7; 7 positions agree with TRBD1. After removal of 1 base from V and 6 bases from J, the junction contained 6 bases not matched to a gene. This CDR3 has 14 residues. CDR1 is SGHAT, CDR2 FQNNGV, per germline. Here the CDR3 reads CASSLAYRGTEQYF. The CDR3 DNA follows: TGTGCCAGCAGCTTAGCTTACAGGGGAACCGAGCAGTACTTC.

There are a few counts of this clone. DNA of the CDR3: TGTGCCAGCAGTCAGGGAGGGCCCGGGGAGCTGTTTTTT. Translated, it gives CASSQGGPGELFF. The chain uses TRBV11-3 and TRBJ2-2, with 7 bases fitting TRBD2. Germline assignment: CDR1 SGHNT and CDR2 YENEEA. The CDR3 is 13 amino acids. Trimming at V came to 6 bases and at J to 6 bases, leaving 4 bases not matched to a gene.

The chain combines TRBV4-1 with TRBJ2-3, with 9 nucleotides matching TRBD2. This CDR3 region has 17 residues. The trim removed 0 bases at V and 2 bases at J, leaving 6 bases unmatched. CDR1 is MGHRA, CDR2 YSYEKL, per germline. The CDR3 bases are TGCGCCAGCAGCCAAGATCGAGCGGGAGGAGTCACAGATACGCAGTATTTT. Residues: CASSQDRAGGVTDTQYF.

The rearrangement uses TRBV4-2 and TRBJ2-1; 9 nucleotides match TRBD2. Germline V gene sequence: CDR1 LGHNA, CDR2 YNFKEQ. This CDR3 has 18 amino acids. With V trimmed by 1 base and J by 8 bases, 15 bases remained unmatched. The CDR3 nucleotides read TGTGCCAGCAGCCAAGCTGCCCCCGGCGGGAGGGCCTTGGATGAGCAGTTCTTC. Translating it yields CASSQAAPGGRALDEQFF.

CDR3 residues: CASSPDRVLGSPLHF. CDR3 nucleotide sequence: TGCGCCAGCAGCCCAGACAGGGTCCTAGGCTCACCCCTCCACTTT. The chain employs TRBV4-1 and TRBJ1-6; the match to TRBD1 covers 7 bases. Germline trimming cut 4 bases from V and 10 bases from J; bases unmatched to any gene: 10. Germline CDR1 reads MGHRA; CDR2 reads YSYEKL. The CDR3 is made up of 15 amino acids.

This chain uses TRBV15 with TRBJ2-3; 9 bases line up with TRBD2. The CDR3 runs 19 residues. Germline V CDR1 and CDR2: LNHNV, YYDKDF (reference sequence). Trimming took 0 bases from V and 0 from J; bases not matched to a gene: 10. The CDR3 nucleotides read TGTGCCACCAGCAGAGATTTCCGGGCTAGCGGGGCGAGCACAGATACGCAGTATTTT. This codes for CATSRDFRASGASTDTQYF.

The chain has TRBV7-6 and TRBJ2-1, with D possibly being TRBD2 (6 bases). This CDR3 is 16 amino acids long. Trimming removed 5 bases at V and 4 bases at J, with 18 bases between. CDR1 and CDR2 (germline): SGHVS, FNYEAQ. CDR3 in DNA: TGTGCCAGCAGCCCAGCGCCGGGGGAACTATACAATGAGCAGTTCTTC. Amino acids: CASSPAPGELYNEQFF.

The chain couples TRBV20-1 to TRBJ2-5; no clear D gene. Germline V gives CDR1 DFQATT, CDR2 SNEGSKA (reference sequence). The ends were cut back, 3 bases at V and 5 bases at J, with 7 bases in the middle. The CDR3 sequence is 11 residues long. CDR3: CSASTEETQYF. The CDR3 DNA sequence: TGCAGTGCTAGTACGGAGGAGACCCAGTACTTC.

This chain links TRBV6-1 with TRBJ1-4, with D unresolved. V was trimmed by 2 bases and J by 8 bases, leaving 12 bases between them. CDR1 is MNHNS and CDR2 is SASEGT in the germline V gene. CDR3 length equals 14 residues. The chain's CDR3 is CASSEPPEEEKLFF. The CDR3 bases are TGTGCCAGCAGTGAACCCCCCGAGGAGGAAAAACTGTTTTTT.

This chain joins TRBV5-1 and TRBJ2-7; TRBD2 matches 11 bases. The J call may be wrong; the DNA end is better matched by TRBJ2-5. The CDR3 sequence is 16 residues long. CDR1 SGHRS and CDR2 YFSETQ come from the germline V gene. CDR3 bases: TGCGCCAGCAGCGGCGGGACTAGCGGATTCCAAGAGACCCAGTACTTC. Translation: CASSGGTSGFQETQYF.

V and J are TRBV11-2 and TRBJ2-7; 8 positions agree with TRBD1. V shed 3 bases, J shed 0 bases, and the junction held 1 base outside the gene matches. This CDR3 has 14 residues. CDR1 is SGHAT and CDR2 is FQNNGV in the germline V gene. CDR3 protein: CASSFGQGSYEQYF. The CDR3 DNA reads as TGTGCCAGCAGCTTCGGACAGGGCTCCTACGAGCAGTACTTC. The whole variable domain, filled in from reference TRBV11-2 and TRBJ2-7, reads EAGVAQSPRYKIIEKRQSVAFWCNPISGHATLYWYQQILGQGPKLLIQFQNNGVVDDSQLPKDRFSAERLKGVDSTLKIQPAKLEDSAVYLCASSFGQGSYEQYFGPGTRLTVT.

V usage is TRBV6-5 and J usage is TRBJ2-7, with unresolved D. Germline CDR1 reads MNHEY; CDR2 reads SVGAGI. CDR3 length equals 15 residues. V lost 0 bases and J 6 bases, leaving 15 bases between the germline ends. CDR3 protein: CASSYSKIGFFEQYF. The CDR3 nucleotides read TGTGCCAGCAGTTACTCGAAGATCGGGTTCTTCGAGCAGTACTTC.

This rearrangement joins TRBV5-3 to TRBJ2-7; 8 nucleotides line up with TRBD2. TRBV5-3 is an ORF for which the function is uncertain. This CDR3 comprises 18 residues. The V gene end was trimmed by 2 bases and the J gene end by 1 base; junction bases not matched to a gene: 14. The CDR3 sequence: CARSFLFGCGGHSYEQYF. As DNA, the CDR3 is TGTGCCAGAAGCTTTCTGTTCGGGTGCGGGGGGCATTCCTACGAGCAGTACTTC.

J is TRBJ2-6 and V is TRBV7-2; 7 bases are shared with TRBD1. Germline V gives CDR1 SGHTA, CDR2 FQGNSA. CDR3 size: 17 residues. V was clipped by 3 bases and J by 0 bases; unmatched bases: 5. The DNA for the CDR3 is TGTGCCAGCAGCTTTCTGGACAGGTACTCTGGGGCCAACGTCCTGACTTTC. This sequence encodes CASSFLDRYSGANVLTF. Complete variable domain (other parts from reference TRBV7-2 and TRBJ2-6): GAGVSQSPSNKVTEKGKDVELRCDPISGHTALYWYRQSLGQGLEFLIYFQGNSAPDKSGLPSDRFSAERTGGSVSTLTIQRTQQEDSAVYLCASSFLDRYSGANVLTFGAGSRLTVL.

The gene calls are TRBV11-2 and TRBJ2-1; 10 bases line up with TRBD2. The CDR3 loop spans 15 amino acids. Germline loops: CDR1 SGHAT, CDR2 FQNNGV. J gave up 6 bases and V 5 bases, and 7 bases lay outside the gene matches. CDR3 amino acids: CASSPIAGGFNEQFF. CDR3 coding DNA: TGTGCCAGCAGCCCTATAGCGGGGGGATTCAATGAGCAGTTCTTC.

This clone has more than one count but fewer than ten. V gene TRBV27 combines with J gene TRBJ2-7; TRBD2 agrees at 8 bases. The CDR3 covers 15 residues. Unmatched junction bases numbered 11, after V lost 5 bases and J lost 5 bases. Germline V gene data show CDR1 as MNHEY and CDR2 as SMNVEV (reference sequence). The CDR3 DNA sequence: TGTGCCAGCAGTGTCCGGGTAGCGGGATCCCACGAGCAGTACTTC. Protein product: CASSVRVAGSHEQYF.

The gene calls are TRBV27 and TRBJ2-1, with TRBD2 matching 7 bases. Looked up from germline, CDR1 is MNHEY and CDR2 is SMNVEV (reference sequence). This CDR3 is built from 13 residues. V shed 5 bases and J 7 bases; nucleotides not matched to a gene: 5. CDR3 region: CASSLVGGNEQFF. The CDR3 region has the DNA TGTGCCAGCAGTCTGGTGGGGGGGAATGAGCAGTTCTTC.

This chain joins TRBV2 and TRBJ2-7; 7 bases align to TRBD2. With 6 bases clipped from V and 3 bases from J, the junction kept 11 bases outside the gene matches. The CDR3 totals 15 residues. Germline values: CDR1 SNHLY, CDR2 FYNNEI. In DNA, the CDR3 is TGTGCCAGCAGGAGCCTGGGGGGGAACCTCTACGAGCAGTACTTC. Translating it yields CASRSLGGNLYEQYF.

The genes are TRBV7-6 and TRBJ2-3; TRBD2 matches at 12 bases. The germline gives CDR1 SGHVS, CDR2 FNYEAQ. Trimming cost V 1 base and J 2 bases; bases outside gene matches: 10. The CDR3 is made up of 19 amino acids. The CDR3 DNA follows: TGTGCCAGCAGCTTAGTACCACTAGCGGGGGGCCGTTTCACAGATACGCAGTATTTT. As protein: CASSLVPLAGGRFTDTQYF.

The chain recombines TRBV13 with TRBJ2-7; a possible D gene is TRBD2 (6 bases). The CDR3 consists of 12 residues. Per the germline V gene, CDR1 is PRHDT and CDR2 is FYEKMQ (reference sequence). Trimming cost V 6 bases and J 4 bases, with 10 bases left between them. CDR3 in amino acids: CASRRGRYEQYF. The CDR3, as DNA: TGTGCCAGCAGACGTGGGAGGTACGAGCAGTACTTC.